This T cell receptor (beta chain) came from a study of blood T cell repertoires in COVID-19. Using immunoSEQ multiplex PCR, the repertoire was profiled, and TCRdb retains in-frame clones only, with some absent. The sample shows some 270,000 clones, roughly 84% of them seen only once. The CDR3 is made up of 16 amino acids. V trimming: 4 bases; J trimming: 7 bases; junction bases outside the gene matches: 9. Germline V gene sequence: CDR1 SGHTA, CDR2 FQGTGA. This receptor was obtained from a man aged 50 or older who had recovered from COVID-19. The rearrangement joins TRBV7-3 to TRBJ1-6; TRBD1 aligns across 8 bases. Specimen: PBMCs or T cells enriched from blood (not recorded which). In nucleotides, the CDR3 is TGTGCCAGCAGCTCAACAGACAGGGGATTAAATTCACCCCTCCACTTT. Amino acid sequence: CASSSTDRGLNSPLHF.